The 30 T cell receptor beta chains presented below share a single source sample, sequenced in a study of T cell clones after liver transplantation. The repertoire was sequenced with immunoSEQ multiplex PCR; TCRdb's copy has only in-frame clones and lacks some. The sample carries just over 80,000 clones, about 82% recorded once. This material consisted of CD4+ T cells from blood, taken just over 45 months after liver transplant. All receptors come from a human patient who received a liver transplant. A subset of T cells may come from the graft donor.

This chain uses TRBV5-1 with TRBJ1-3; TRBD1 matches at 8 bases. This CDR3 spans 16 amino acids. The V segment lost 3 bases and the J segment 0 bases; nucleotides outside the gene matches: 5. The germline V gene encodes CDR1 SGHRS and CDR2 YFSETQ. CDR3 bases: TGCGCCAGCAGCTCCGGACAGGGTTACTCTGGAAACACCATATATTTT. This sequence encodes CASSSGQGYSGNTIYF. Looking up the rest from reference TRBV5-1 and TRBJ1-3 gives the full variable domain: KAGVTQTPRYLIKTRGQQVTLSCSPISGHRSVSWYQQTPGQGLQFLFEYFSETQRNKGNFPGRFSGRQFSNSRSEMNVSTLELGDSALYLCASSSGQGYSGNTIYFGEGSWLTVV.

This sequence joins TRBV6-6 and TRBJ2-5; D uncertain. Germline-derived CDR1 and CDR2 are MNHNY and SVGAGI (reference sequence). There are 12 residues in the CDR3. Trimming pared 0 bases from V and 5 bases from J, leaving 4 bases between. As DNA, the CDR3 is TGTGCCAGCAGTTACTCCCCGGAGACCCAGTACTTC. Translating it yields CASSYSPETQYF.

With respect to this clone: At one end, the junction sequence differs from germline, possibly due to a read error. The rearrangement uses TRBV5-4 and TRBJ1-1; the match to TRBD1 covers 9 bases. Germline V gene sequence: CDR1 SGHNT, CDR2 YYREEE (reference sequence). This CDR3 contains 14 residues. CDR3 DNA: TGCGCCAGCAGCCAAGAACAGGGGGCCACTGAAGCTTTCTTT. Its protein product is CASSQEQGATEAFF. The variable domain in full, with the rest retrieved from reference TRBV5-4 and TRBJ1-1, is ETGVTQSPTHLIKTRGQQVTLRCSSQSGHNTVSWYQQALGQGPQFIFQYYREEENGRGNFPPRFSGLQFPNYSSELNVNALELDDSALYLCASSQEQGATEAFFGQGTRLTVV.

This rearrangement joins TRBV21-1 to TRBJ2-7; the table's D call, TRBD2, has no DNA check behind it. TRBV21-1 is a recognized pseudogene. The CDR3 has 18 amino acids. CDR3 nucleotides: TGTGCCAGCAGCGGAAGTAGGGGGGGACGGTATAGCTCCTACGAGCAGTACTTC. As protein: CASSGSRGGRYSSYEQYF.

The chain couples TRBV28 to TRBJ1-4, with TRBD1 identical over 7 bases. Germline V gene lookup returns CDR1 MDHEN and CDR2 SYDVKM. Trimming at V came to 2 bases and at J to 1 base, leaving 1 base not matched to a gene. This CDR3 has 15 residues. The CDR3: CASSLQGVTNEKLFF. The CDR3 coding sequence is TGTGCCAGCAGTTTACAGGGGGTAACTAATGAAAAACTGTTTTTT.

This clone was recorded only once. The chain is built from TRBV2 and TRBJ1-1; no clear D. The CDR3 is 13 residues long. The V gene's germline CDR1 is SNHLY and CDR2 FYNNEI. With 1 base removed from V and 5 bases from J, the gap between germline ends came to 8 bases. The CDR3 bases are TGTGCCAGCAGTGAAGGAAGCGGGACTGAAGCTTTCTTT. It translates to CASSEGSGTEAFF.

This sequence joins TRBV19 and TRBJ1-5; D is undetermined. CDR3 size: 13 residues. Trimming stripped 2 bases from V and 7 bases from J, with 9 bases between. Germline-derived CDR1 and CDR2 are LNHDA and SQIVND (reference sequence). The DNA of the CDR3 is TGTGCCAGTAGTATATGGGTTGGACAGCCCCAGCATTTT. This sequence encodes CASSIWVGQPQHF.

The genes are TRBV19 and TRBJ2-7; the match to TRBD1 covers 8 bases. CDR1 and CDR2 from the germline V gene are LNHDA and SQIVND (reference sequence). With 6 bases clipped from V and 0 bases from J, the junction kept 7 bases outside the gene matches. The CDR3 has 15 residues. The CDR3 coding sequence is TGTGCCAGTAGCAGACAGGGGCGACTCTCCTACGAGCAGTACTTC. This gives the protein CASSRQGRLSYEQYF.

Only one count was recorded for this clone. The V call is TRBV5-4, the J call TRBJ2-2; D remains ambiguous. Trimming left V 4 bases short and J 4 bases short, with 5 bases between. Germline-derived CDR1 and CDR2 are SGHNT and YYREEE (reference sequence). The CDR3 is 12 residues long. In nucleotides, the CDR3 is TGTGCCAGCAGCCCGAGCACCGGGGAGCTGTTTTTT. This codes for CASSPSTGELFF.

The V and J genes are TRBV28 and TRBJ1-5; tentatively, D is TRBD1 (6 bases). V was cut by 6 bases and J by 5 bases, with 14 bases left in between. CDR1 is MDHEN and CDR2 is SYDVKM in the germline V gene. The CDR3 loop spans 14 amino acids. CDR3 in amino acids: CASRLAEGDQPQHF. The CDR3 nucleotides are TGTGCCAGCAGACTCGCCGAGGGGGATCAGCCCCAGCATTTT.

The rearrangement links TRBV9 to TRBJ2-6, with 7 nucleotides matching TRBD1. The V and J ends lost 3 bases and 1 base, in that order; junction bases with no gene match: 4. The CDR3 covers 16 residues. Germline loops: CDR1 SGDLS, CDR2 YYNGEE. The chain's CDR3 is CASSAPGGSGANVLTF. CDR3 coding DNA: TGTGCCAGCAGCGCCCCAGGGGGATCTGGGGCCAACGTCCTGACTTTC.

The chain is built from TRBV28 and TRBJ1-5; D not resolved. This CDR3 region has 14 residues. Germline V gene data show CDR1 as MDHEN and CDR2 as SYDVKM. Trimming cost V 3 bases and J 2 bases, with 8 bases left between them. The CDR3 reads CASSFQYRNQPQHF. The CDR3 DNA follows: TGTGCCAGCAGTTTCCAGTATCGCAATCAGCCCCAGCATTTT.

This rearrangement joins TRBV11-1 to TRBJ2-1; 9 positions agree with TRBD2. Germline V CDR1 and CDR2: SGHAT, FQDESV (reference sequence). Germline trimming cut 6 bases from V and 6 bases from J; bases unmatched to any gene: 9. CDR3 size: 15 residues. CDR3 sequence: CASSSRLAGVNEQFF. CDR3 coding DNA: TGTGCCAGCAGTTCCCGGTTAGCGGGAGTCAATGAGCAGTTCTTC.

The V call is TRBV6-5, the J call TRBJ1-1; D ambiguous. This CDR3 has 14 residues. Trimming removed 2 bases from V and 6 bases from J, with 13 bases in between. Germline V gene lookup returns CDR1 MNHEY and CDR2 SVGAGI. The CDR3 DNA reads TGTGCCAGCAGTTACCTACTTCCGGTTGCTGAAGCTTTCTTT. It translates to CASSYLLPVAEAFF.

The chain recombines TRBV9 with TRBJ1-1, with TRBD1 matching over 10 bases. CDR3 size: 17 residues. After removal of 0 bases from V and 3 bases from J, the junction contained 8 bases not matched to a gene. CDR1 is SGDLS, CDR2 YYNGEE, per germline. As DNA, the CDR3 is TGTGCCAGCAGCGTAGGGGGACAGGGGTATGTTGACACTGAAGCTTTCTTT. Translation gives CASSVGGQGYVDTEAFF.

The chain combines TRBV7-8 with TRBJ2-1, with 8 bases lining up with TRBD1. The germline gives CDR1 SGHVS, CDR2 FQNEAQ. J lost 6 bases, V lost 3 bases, and 10 bases had no gene match. The CDR3 is 16 residues long. In nucleotides, the CDR3 is TGTGCCAGCAGCTTGGGGGACAGGACAAGGGGCAATGAGCAGTTCTTC. Its protein product is CASSLGDRTRGNEQFF.

This chain joins TRBV9 and TRBJ2-3; no clear D gene. V was trimmed by 4 bases and J by 0 bases, leaving 9 bases between them. The V gene's germline CDR1 is SGDLS and CDR2 YYNGEE. This CDR3 region has 14 residues. Here the CDR3 reads CASSRLSSTDTQYF. Written as DNA, the CDR3 is TGTGCCAGCAGCCGGCTCTCTAGCACAGATACGCAGTATTTT. The variable domain in full, with the rest retrieved from reference TRBV9 and TRBJ2-3, is DSGVTQTPKHLITATGQRVTLRCSPRSGDLSVYWYQQSLDQGLQFLIQYYNGEERAKGNILERFSAQQFPDLHSELNLSSLELGDSALYFCASSRLSSTDTQYFGPGTRLTVL.

CDR3 nucleotide sequence: TGTGCCAGCAGCGCCGGCAGACTCCGGGACACAAGCCCCCTTAAAGATCAGCCCCAGCATTTT. It yields the protein CASSAGRLRDTSPLKDQPQHF. This chain uses TRBV9 with TRBJ1-5, with D possibly TRBD1 on 6 matching bases. The germline gives CDR1 SGDLS, CDR2 YYNGEE. V shed 3 bases and J shed 5 bases, with 33 bases lying between them. CDR3 length: 21 residues. Supplemented by reference TRBV9 and TRBJ1-5, the full variable domain reads DSGVTQTPKHLITATGQRVTLRCSPRSGDLSVYWYQQSLDQGLQFLIQYYNGEERAKGNILERFSAQQFPDLHSELNLSSLELGDSALYFCASSAGRLRDTSPLKDQPQHFGDGTRLSIL.

The chain is built from TRBV6-5 and TRBJ2-7, with 12 positions matching TRBD2. Germline trimming cut 4 bases from V and 2 bases from J; bases unmatched to any gene: 3. This CDR3 is built from 15 residues. Per the germline V gene, CDR1 is MNHEY and CDR2 is SVGAGI. The CDR3 coding sequence is TGTGCCAGCAGTTCCCGGACTAGCGGGACCTACGAGCAGTACTTC. The encoded protein is CASSSRTSGTYEQYF.

This CDR3 is CASSLAGTSGANTGELFF. The CDR3 coding sequence is TGTGCCAGCAGCTTGGCCGGGACTAGCGGGGCCAACACCGGGGAGCTGTTTTTT. The chain is built from TRBV5-4 and TRBJ2-2, with 13 bases aligning to TRBD2. The germline CDR1 and CDR2 sequences are SGHNT and YYREEE (reference sequence). Unmatched junction bases numbered 4, after V lost 0 bases and J lost 2 bases. The CDR3 runs 18 residues.

V gene TRBV28 combines with J gene TRBJ1-2, with 8 bases lining up with TRBD1. CDR3 size: 13 residues. Unmatched junction bases numbered 4, after V lost 3 bases and J lost 7 bases. CDR1 MDHEN and CDR2 SYDVKM come from the germline V gene. DNA for the CDR3: TGTGCCAGCAGTTTGCACAGGGGGACTGGCTACACCTTC. Translation: CASSLHRGTGYTF.

The chain combines TRBV5-1 with TRBJ1-2; weak D call: TRBD1 (5 bases). Germline V lookup: CDR1 SGHRS, CDR2 YFSETQ. The CDR3 has 15 amino acids. V lost 1 base and J lost 2, with 12 bases in between. The CDR3 DNA follows: TGCGCCAGCAGCTTGTTCCCCGACAGAAACTATGGCTACACCTTC. This encodes CASSLFPDRNYGYTF. The whole variable domain, remainder taken from reference TRBV5-1 and TRBJ1-2, is KAGVTQTPRYLIKTRGQQVTLSCSPISGHRSVSWYQQTPGQGLQFLFEYFSETQRNKGNFPGRFSGRQFSNSRSEMNVSTLELGDSALYLCASSLFPDRNYGYTFGSGTRLTVV.

This chain links TRBV6-6 with TRBJ1-5, with D unclear. V gave up 0 bases and J gave up 6 bases, with 15 bases separating them. Germline V gene data show CDR1 as MNHNY and CDR2 as SVGAGI (reference sequence). The CDR3 contains 16 residues. Here the CDR3 reads CASSYSQWSQSQPQHF. The CDR3, as DNA: TGTGCCAGCAGTTACTCTCAATGGAGCCAGAGTCAGCCCCAGCATTTT.

This chain connects TRBV7-2 to TRBJ2-7, with a tentative D call TRBD1 (6 bases). Trimming took 5 bases from V and 6 from J, leaving 17 bases between them. From germline, CDR1 is SGHTA and CDR2 FQGNSA. The length of the CDR3 is 14 residues. CDR3 region: CASSRNTGPGEQYF. The DNA for the CDR3 is TGTGCCAGCAGCCGTAATACAGGGCCTGGCGAGCAGTACTTC.

The chain couples TRBV5-4 to TRBJ1-3, with 7 positions matching TRBD1. The V and J ends lost 4 bases and 4 bases, in that order; junction bases with no gene match: 5. Germline V lookup: CDR1 SGHNT, CDR2 YYREEE (reference sequence). The CDR3 is made up of 14 amino acids. CDR3 loop: CASSPGGQGNTIYF. The DNA of the CDR3 is TGTGCCAGCAGCCCAGGGGGACAGGGAAACACCATATATTTT.

The chain uses TRBV10-1 and TRBJ1-1, with D perhaps TRBD1 (5 bases). V dropped 0 bases and J dropped 5 bases, with 16 bases sitting between them. CDR1 is WNHNN, CDR2 SYGVQD, per germline (reference sequence). The CDR3 has 16 residues. In DNA, the CDR3 is TGCGCCAGCAGTGAGTCGCCTTCCAGGGTAAGAACTGAAGCTTTCTTT. As protein: CASSESPSRVRTEAFF.

This clone has only one observation. This chain connects TRBV28 to TRBJ1-1; 12 nucleotides align to TRBD1. The CDR3 extends over 15 amino acids. Germline V CDR1 and CDR2: MDHEN, SYDVKM. V lost 7 bases and J lost 2; bases outside the gene matches: 5. This CDR3 reads CASTGQGAVNTEAFF. CDR3 in DNA: TGTGCCAGCACGGGACAGGGGGCGGTCAACACTGAAGCTTTCTTT.

The rearrangement joins TRBV5-1 to TRBJ2-2; weak D call: TRBD2 (5 bases). Per germline, CDR1 SGHRS and CDR2 YFSETQ. Trimming took 0 bases from V and 3 from J, leaving 15 bases between them. The CDR3 sequence is 17 residues long. CDR3 nucleotides: TGCGCCAGCAGCTTGGAGATTACGGGAAGATACACCGGGGAGCTGTTTTTT. Translating it yields CASSLEITGRYTGELFF.

The V gene is TRBV6-6, the J gene TRBJ1-1; no firm D call. Germline lookup yields CDR1 MNHNY and CDR2 SVGAGI (reference sequence). CDR3 length equals 13 residues. V lost 2 bases to trimming and J lost 9 bases, with 13 bases between them. The CDR3 here is CASSYASGVQAFF. DNA for the CDR3: TGTGCCAGCAGTTACGCGTCCGGGGTCCAAGCTTTCTTT.

The V gene is TRBV27, the J gene TRBJ1-5, with a possible D match to TRBD1 (6 bases). Germline assignment: CDR1 MNHEY and CDR2 SMNVEV (reference sequence). The germline V and J ends were trimmed by 6 bases and 2 bases, with 11 bases remaining between them. The CDR3 runs to 14 residues. CDR3 DNA sequence: TGTGCCAGCAGGGGGGCCTCGGGCAATCAGCCCCAGCATTTT. As protein: CASRGASGNQPQHF.